These 6 T cell receptor beta chains came from one sample sequenced in a study of metastatic and nonmetastatic thyroid tumors. All patients were untreated before thyroid surgery. TCRdb ran MiXCR on the PCR reads. The table shows around 35,000 clones, with about 15% occurring only once. Sequencing was carried out using blood. The receptors were gathered from a male donor with papillary thyroid cancer or a benign thyroid nodule (not recorded which). Some clones in this sample may be carry-over from other donors' samples.

This clone was seen repeatedly, ten times or more. The rearrangement uses TRBV18 and TRBJ1-1, with 7 bases lining up with TRBD1. Losses at the gene ends were 2 bases for V and 4 bases for J; bases not matched to a gene: 1. Germline CDR1 KGHSH, CDR2 LQKENI. This CDR3 region has 13 residues. The CDR3 bases are TGTGCCAGCTCACCAGGACAGGTCACTGAAGCTTTCTTT. This sequence encodes CASSPGQVTEAFF.

By proportion, this clone is medium-sized (0.01 to 0.1%). The chain carries TRBV19 and TRBJ1-6, with a tentative D call TRBD1 (6 bases). Germline V gene lookup returns CDR1 LNHDA and CDR2 SQIVND (reference sequence). The CDR3 loop spans 17 amino acids. V lost 3 bases, J lost 4 bases, and 16 bases lay in between. The CDR3 loop reads CASSMGAIHEYNSPLHF. The CDR3 coding sequence is TGTGCCAGTAGTATGGGGGCCATTCATGAGTATAATTCACCCCTCCACTTT.

Points on this clone: One base away lies a much larger clone, so this may be a sequencing read error. The J gene is TRBJ2-2, the V gene TRBV6-4; D is ambiguous. CDR1 is MRHNA, CDR2 SNTAGT, per germline. The CDR3 has 14 residues. The V and J ends lost 3 bases and 3 bases respectively, with 8 bases between them. CDR3 in DNA: TGTGCCAGCAGTGAGGGTTTATACACCGGGGAGCTGTTTTTT. Its translation: CASSEGLYTGELFF.

This clone is classed as medium-sized (0.01 to 0.1%). The chain combines TRBV12-3 or TRBV12-4 with TRBJ2-7; D ambiguous. The CDR3 is made up of 14 amino acids. The V end was cut by 6 bases, the J end by 1 base, with 13 bases between. CDR3 amino acids: CASSNTPQSYEQYF. As DNA, the CDR3 is TGTGCCAGCAGCAACACCCCGCAGTCCTACGAGCAGTACTTC.

This clone came up many times. The V and J genes are TRBV11-2 and TRBJ2-5, with 10 positions matching TRBD2. From germline, CDR1 is SGHAT and CDR2 FQNNGV. The CDR3 runs to 15 residues. Trimming removed 2 bases from V and 2 bases from J; junction bases left unmatched: 2. The CDR3 sequence: CASSLQLAGQETQYF. In nucleotides, the CDR3 is TGTGCCAGCAGCTTACAACTAGCGGGACAAGAGACCCAGTACTTC.

The table lists this clone with many counts. The V gene is TRBV6-2 or TRBV6-3, the J gene TRBJ1-1; D unresolved. The CDR3 totals 12 residues. Germline CDR1 and CDR2: MNHEY and SVGEGT. V lost 5 bases to trimming and J lost 3 bases, with 7 bases between them. The chain's CDR3 is CASSLPYTEAFF. The CDR3 DNA sequence: TGTGCCAGCAGTCTCCCGTACACTGAAGCTTTCTTT.